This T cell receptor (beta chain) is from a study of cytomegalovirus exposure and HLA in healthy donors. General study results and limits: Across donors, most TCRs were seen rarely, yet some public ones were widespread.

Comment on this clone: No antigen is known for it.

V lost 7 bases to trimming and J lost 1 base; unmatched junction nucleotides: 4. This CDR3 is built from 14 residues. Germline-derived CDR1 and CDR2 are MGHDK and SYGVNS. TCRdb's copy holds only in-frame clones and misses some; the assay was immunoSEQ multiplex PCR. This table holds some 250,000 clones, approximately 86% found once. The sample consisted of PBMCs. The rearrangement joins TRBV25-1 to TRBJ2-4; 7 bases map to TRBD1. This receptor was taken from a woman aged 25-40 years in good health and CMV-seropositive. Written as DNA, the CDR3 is TGTGCCAGCACCCCGGACAGGGCCAAAAACATTCAGTACTTC. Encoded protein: CASTPDRAKNIQYF.